The next 7 T cell receptor beta chains were all read from a single sample in a study of cytomegalovirus exposure and HLA in healthy donors. In the PCR, 60 Vbeta and 13 Jbeta primers were used. Sequencing was performed with immunoSEQ multiplex PCR; in TCRdb, only in-frame clones are kept and a portion is missing. The sample records fewer than 300,000 clones, 80% being singletons. The specimen was PBMCs. Source of these receptors: a girl aged 2 to 10 in good health and CMV-seronegative.

This rearrangement joins TRBV5-1 to TRBJ1-4, with D possibly being TRBD1 (5 bases). The germline V gene has CDR1 SGHRS and CDR2 YFSETQ. The CDR3 spans 14 residues. Trimming removed 1 base from V and 8 bases from J, with 12 bases in between. Here the CDR3 reads CASSLTGEGEKLFF. The CDR3 DNA is TGCGCCAGCAGCTTGACCGGGGAGGGGGAAAAACTGTTTTTT.

A remark on this clone: Other DNA sequences in this sample translate to the same CDR3. The chain recombines TRBV10-2 with TRBJ1-2; tentatively, D is TRBD1 (6 bases). Germline V CDR1 and CDR2: WSHSY, SAAADI. Trimming left V 4 bases short and J 8 bases short, with 11 bases between. The CDR3 spans 12 residues. The CDR3 reads CASSGQGHGYTF. The CDR3 nucleotides are TGCGCCAGCAGTGGGCAGGGACACGGCTACACCTTC.

The table lists this clone with a count of one. The chain's CDR3 is CAWSSNTGNEQFF. The CDR3 DNA sequence: TGTGCCTGGAGCTCGAACACGGGCAATGAGCAGTTCTTC. The chain combines TRBV30 with TRBJ2-1; D remains ambiguous. The V and J ends lost 3 bases and 6 bases respectively, with 12 bases between them. The CDR3 consists of 13 residues. Germline V gives CDR1 GTSNPN, CDR2 SVGIG (reference sequence).

V gene TRBV5-1 combines with J gene TRBJ1-6; D is unresolved. V lost 5 bases and J 7 bases, leaving 10 bases between the germline ends. This CDR3 comprises 13 residues. Looked up from germline, CDR1 is SGHRS and CDR2 is YFSETQ. The chain's CDR3 is CASSTDDNSPLHF. The CDR3 DNA reads as TGCGCCAGCAGTACAGACGACAATTCACCCCTCCACTTT.

This sequence joins TRBV9 and TRBJ2-2; perhaps TRBD1 as D (5 bases). The V end lost 3 bases, the J end lost 1 base, and 13 bases lay between the germline ends. CDR3 length equals 16 residues. Per the germline V gene, CDR1 is SGDLS and CDR2 is YYNGEE. CDR3 amino acids: CASSAYRQLNTGELFF. As DNA, the CDR3 is TGTGCCAGCAGCGCTTACCGACAGCTGAACACCGGGGAGCTGTTTTTT.

V usage is TRBV29-1 and J usage is TRBJ2-5, with D possibly being TRBD1 (6 bases). The CDR3 covers 12 residues. The V gene's germline CDR1 is SQVTM and CDR2 ANQGSEA. The germline V and J ends were trimmed by 6 bases and 0 bases, with 8 bases remaining between them. The CDR3 coding sequence is TGCAGCGTCAGGACAGACCAAGAGACCCAGTACTTC. Translating it yields CSVRTDQETQYF.

This clone has just one count. V gene TRBV6-5 combines with J gene TRBJ1-4; 7 bases are shared with TRBD1. The J segment lost 4 bases and the V segment lost 6 bases, leaving 5 bases of the junction unmatched. The CDR3 is 14 amino acids. Germline CDR1 is MNHEY and CDR2 is SVGAGI. The CDR3 loop reads CASRPDRINEKLFF. CDR3 nucleotides: TGTGCCAGCAGGCCGGACAGGATTAATGAAAAACTGTTTTTT.